The present TCR beta chain was sequenced within a study of cytomegalovirus exposure and HLA in healthy donors. Across the whole study: Later, an analysis reported that the 130 or so validation repertoires had used the same platform as the 500 to 750 first-cohort repertoires. Study observations and caveats: Most TCR sequences were uncommon, yet certain public TCRs appeared in many donors.

CDR1 and CDR2 (germline): SEHNR, FQNEAQ (reference sequence). V lost 5 bases, J lost 0 bases, and 10 bases stayed unmatched. The CDR3 loop spans 17 amino acids. In its sample, this clone was seen once. Its antigen is not identified. The donors were part of the validation cohort of 100 to 150 subjects. That cohort was separate from the first cohort, which comprised fewer than 800 subjects. TCRdb's table, derived via immunoSEQ multiplex PCR, lists solely in-frame clones and lacks some. Among about 220,000 clones listed, almost 90% were seen once. The source is a woman under 30 in good health and CMV-seronegative. Material for sequencing was PBMCs. This chain links TRBV7-9 with TRBJ2-1; 7 bases line up with TRBD1. The CDR3 bases are TGTGCCAGCAGCCCAAGCCCCGGGACAGTCTCCTACAATGAGCAGTTCTTC. It yields the protein CASSPSPGTVSYNEQFF.